This TCR beta chain was recorded in a study of CD8+ T cells in alopecia areata. CDR3 length: 15 amino acids. Germline V gives CDR1 MDHEN, CDR2 SYDVKM. V was pared by 7 bases and J by 11 bases, with 14 bases of the junction left unmatched. This clone was recorded a few times. cDNA serving as the sequencing template came from extracted, reverse transcribed RNA. Profiled with immunoSEQ multiplex PCR; TCRdb holds only in-frame clones, not every one. The data show under 130,000 clones, with around 60% seen just once and around 10% held by the top ten. The sequence was collected from a human donor in good health. The sequenced sample consisted of CD4+ T cells sorted from blood. V and J are TRBV28 and TRBJ1-4, with 9 bases matching TRBD1. CDR3: CASTYGTGRMRKLFF. CDR3 DNA sequence: TGTGCCAGCACCTACGGGACAGGGAGAATGAGGAAACTGTTTTTT. Looking up the rest from reference TRBV28 and TRBJ1-4 gives the full variable domain: DVKVTQSSRYLVKRTGEKVFLECVQDMDHENMFWYRQDPGLGLRLIYFSYDVKMKEKGDIPEGYSVSREKKERFSLILESASTNQTSMYLCASTYGTGRMRKLFFGSGTQLSVL.